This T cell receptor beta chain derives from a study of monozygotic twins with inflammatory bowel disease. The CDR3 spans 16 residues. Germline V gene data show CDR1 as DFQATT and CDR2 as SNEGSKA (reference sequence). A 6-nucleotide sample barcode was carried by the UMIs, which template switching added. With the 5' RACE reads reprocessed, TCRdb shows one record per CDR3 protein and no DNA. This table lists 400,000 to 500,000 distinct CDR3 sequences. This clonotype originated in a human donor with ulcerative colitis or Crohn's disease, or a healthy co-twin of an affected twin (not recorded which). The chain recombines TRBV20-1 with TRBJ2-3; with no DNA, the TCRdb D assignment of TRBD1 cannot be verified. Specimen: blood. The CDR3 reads CSARGLLAGRTDTQYF.